This T cell receptor (beta chain) was found in a study of cytomegalovirus exposure and HLA in healthy donors. Study-level results: The number of N-insertions in an Asian-associated ancestry cluster was reportedly below the 666-donor mean in a later analysis. When analyzed later, a missense DCLRE1C variant was found to be linked to TCR beta V- and J-gene trimming.

PCR involved 60 Vbeta and 13 Jbeta primers. Sequencing used immunoSEQ multiplex PCR; TCRdb keeps in-frame clones, though not all of them. This sample has 150,000 to 200,000 clones, with around 80% found just once. A note on this clone: Its antigen is unidentified.

CDR1 LNHDA and CDR2 SQIVND come from the germline V gene (reference sequence). The CDR3 is 14 amino acids. V shed 7 bases and J shed 4 bases, with 16 bases lying between them. This TCR came from a woman in her twenties or thirties in good health and CMV-seropositive. The V call is TRBV19, the J call TRBJ1-2; D uncertain. The sample was PBMCs. In nucleotides, the CDR3 is TGTGCCAGTAAGGGAGCAGCTACCTTCTATGGCTACACCTTC. Translated, it gives CASKGAATFYGYTF.